These T cell receptor beta chains were read from a single sample in a study of T cell responses to AZD1222 COVID-19 vaccine. Data came from immunoSEQ multiplex PCR; TCRdb stores just in-frame clones and leaves some out. This sample carries about 140,000 clones, 92% of them seen once, and the ten largest clones take about 3.8%. The specimen comprised peripheral blood, sampled 28 days after the second AZD1222 dose. These receptors all stem from an adult who received the AZD1222 COVID-19 vaccine. CDR3s include the opening cysteine and the closing phenylalanine or tryptophan. A D gene is named only where the DNA matches it firmly. Clone size appears in some rows only: once, few, many, or a class for an expanded clone.

v_call	cdr3_length	clone_size	d_call	j_call	cdr3_nt	cdr3_aa
TRBV27	14	-	TRBD1	TRBJ1-3	TGTGCCAGCAGCCAGCGGACAGGAGGAAACACCATATATTTT	CASSQRTGGNTIYF
TRBV2	15	-	TRBD1	TRBJ1-5	TGTGCCAGCAGTGGATGGGACAGGGACAATCAGCCCCAGCATTTT	CASSGWDRDNQPQHF
TRBV27	15	-	-	TRBJ1-1	TGTGCCAGCAGTTTATATCGAGGGGTGATCACTGAAGCTTTCTTT	CASSLYRGVITEAFF
TRBV7-8	16	-	TRBD2	TRBJ2-2	TGTGCCAGCAGCTTTCAACTAGCGGCGAACACCGGGGAGCTGTTTTTT	CASSFQLAANTGELFF
TRBV7-2	16	-	-	TRBJ1-5	TGTGCCAGCAGCACCGAGGGGGTGGCAGACTTAGAGCCCCAGCATTTT	CASSTEGVADLEPQHF
TRBV19	13	-	-	TRBJ1-2	TGTGCCAGTAGTATGAGGGGCTACTATGGCTACACCTTC	CASSMRGYYGYTF
TRBV18	13	-	-	TRBJ1-2	TGTGCCAGCTCACCGGACCGGGACTATGGCTACACCTTC	CASSPDRDYGYTF
TRBV10-3	14	-	-	TRBJ2-3	TGTGCCATCAGTGAGATAGGGGACCGGGGTACGCAGTATTTT	CAISEIGDRGTQYF
TRBV19	16	-	TRBD2	TRBJ2-3	TGTGCCAGTAGCTCTTCCTCTAGCGGGACTGCAGATACGCAGTATTTT	CASSSSSSGTADTQYF
TRBV6-1	13	once	-	TRBJ1-1	TGTGCCAGCAGTGAAGCCAGGGACACTGAAGCTTTCTTT	CASSEARDTEAFF
TRBV3-1/TRBV3-2	15	once	-	TRBJ2-5	TGTGCCAGCAGCCAAGAACGACGGCATAGAGAGACCCAGTACTTC	CASSQERRHRETQYF
TRBV2	14	once	-	TRBJ1-1	TGTGCCAGCAAACTGAGGGGGGCCGGCACTGAAGCTTTCTTT	CASKLRGAGTEAFF
TRBV7-3	14	-	TRBD2	TRBJ2-7	TGTGCCAGCGGACTAGCGGGTCCTCCCTACGAGCAGTACTTC	CASGLAGPPYEQYF
TRBV7-9	14	once	-	TRBJ2-2	TGTGCCAGCAGCTCCCTTGGGGATGTACGGGAGCTGTTTTTT	CASSSLGDVRELFF
TRBV2	15	-	-	TRBJ2-5	TGTGCCAGCAGTGGTCTAGGTTTCCTCCAAGAGACCCAGTACTTC	CASSGLGFLQETQYF
TRBV11-1	14	-	-	TRBJ1-1	TGTGCCAGCAGCTTATCGCAGGCTTACACTGAAGCTTTCTTT	CASSLSQAYTEAFF
TRBV5-1	15	-	TRBD2	TRBJ2-1	TGCGCCAGCAGCTTAAGAGCGGGAGGGTACAATGAGCAGTTCTTC	CASSLRAGGYNEQFF